The 3 T cell receptor beta chains reported below all come from one sample, sequenced in a study of chronic HIV infection and antiretroviral therapy. TCRdb analysed the 5' RACE reads with MiXCR anew, one entry per CDR3 protein. The sample lists roughly 39,000 distinct CDR3 sequences; 7% to 10% were seen once. The specimen was peripheral blood. All receptors come from an adult who had HIV and had not received antiretroviral therapy, or was an uninfected healthy control (not recorded which).

This clonotype was found a few times. The chain is built from TRBV5-1 and TRBJ2-3; D might be TRBD2 (6 bases). This CDR3 region has 13 residues. CDR1 SGHRS and CDR2 YFSETQ come from the germline V gene. Trimming took off 2 bases at V and 6 bases at J, with 10 bases between the two ends. CDR3: CASSFGGGDTQYF. The DNA of the CDR3 is TGCGCCAGCAGCTTCGGGGGTGGGGATACGCAGTATTTT.

This clonotype was recorded a few times. The chain combines TRBV5-1 with TRBJ2-3; TRBD2 matches at 12 bases. The ends lost 3 bases at V and 2 bases at J; junction bases unmatched: 10. This CDR3 has 18 residues. The germline V gene encodes CDR1 SGHRS and CDR2 YFSETQ. CDR3 DNA sequence: TGCGCCAGCAGCTCCAATACCCTAGCGGGAGGGGTCACAGATACGCAGTATTTT. It encodes CASSSNTLAGGVTDTQYF.

This clonotype was seen only a few times. The chain combines TRBV7-6 with TRBJ2-7, with TRBD2 identical over 7 bases. In germline, CDR1 is SGHVS, CDR2 FNYEAQ. V dropped 4 bases and J dropped 5; count of bases not matched to a gene: 5. The CDR3 length is 13 residues. The CDR3 coding sequence is TGTGCCAGCAGCTCAAGGGAGGGTAACGAGCAGTACTTC. Encoded protein: CASSSREGNEQYF.